These 14 T cell receptor beta chains originate from one sample sequenced in a study of T cells in Graves' hyperthyroidism and ophthalmopathy (dated by TCRdb to the late 2010s). Libraries were built with multiplex PCR. Instrument used: Illumina HiSeq 2000. The TCR beta CDR3 regions were amplified from RNA transcripts. The first round of RT-PCR for the TCR CDR3 was performed with the HTBI primer set and the Qiagen OneStep RT-PCR kit. TCRdb passed the public sequencing reads through fastp at Q25 and MiXCR, retaining productive beta sequences. Rows matching on CDR3 protein sequence are summarized as one entry with the most common DNA and genes. This sample is represented by 250,000 to 300,000 distinct CDR3 sequences; roughly an eighth of them were singletons. Roughly 7.7% of the sample is taken by the ten largest. The sequencing sample was made of blood. Receptors originate from a woman aged 40-49 years with Graves' hyperthyroidism.

In its sample, this clonotype was seen many times. The chain couples TRBV6-1 to TRBJ1-2; D remains ambiguous. The V end lost 5 bases, the J end lost 0 bases, and 13 bases lay between the germline ends. Germline V gives CDR1 MNHNS, CDR2 SASEGT. There are 15 residues in the CDR3. CDR3 DNA sequence: TGTGCCAGCAGTCCAGCAGGCGCGACTAACTATGGCTACACCTTC. This sequence encodes CASSPAGATNYGYTF.

This clonotype was detected a few times. The chain combines TRBV7-8 with TRBJ2-2, with D unclear. The CDR3 runs 11 residues. The V and J ends lost 3 bases and 12 bases respectively, with 8 bases between them. Germline CDR1 SGHVS, CDR2 FQNEAQ. The CDR3 loop is CASSLTPKLFF. The CDR3 DNA is TGTGCCAGCAGCTTGACCCCGAAGCTGTTTTTT.

This clonotype has ten or more counts. This rearrangement joins TRBV27 to TRBJ2-5; D is unresolved. V lost 6 bases and J 4 bases, leaving 12 bases between the germline ends. Germline loops: CDR1 MNHEY, CDR2 SMNVEV (reference sequence). CDR3 length equals 13 residues. The DNA for the CDR3 is TGTGCCAGCAGAAGATCCGTATTAGAGACCCAGTACTTC. Residues: CASRRSVLETQYF.

In its sample, this clonotype was seen many times. The chain combines TRBV20-1 with TRBJ2-1; D may be TRBD2 (6 bases). Germline CDR1 is DFQATT and CDR2 is SNEGSKA (reference sequence). The CDR3 contains 15 residues. V was cut by 2 bases and J by 2 bases, with 13 bases left in between. CDR3 DNA sequence: TGCAGTGCTAGACTCCGACTAGTACCCTACAATGAGCAGTTCTTC. Protein: CSARLRLVPYNEQFF.

The chain combines TRBV20-1 with TRBJ2-1, with 7 bases matching TRBD2. The CDR3 runs to 16 residues. The J segment lost 6 bases and the V segment lost 0 bases, leaving 11 bases of the junction unmatched. Germline V gives CDR1 DFQATT, CDR2 SNEGSKA (reference sequence). CDR3 coding DNA: TGCAGTGCTAGAGATTTGTCGGGGAGGGCTAGCAATGAGCAGTTCTTC. Protein sequence: CSARDLSGRASNEQFF.

In this sample, this clonotype turned up many times. CDR3 nucleotide sequence: TGTGCCAGCAGTTTATGGGGGGCGAACACCATATATTTT. Protein: CASSLWGANTIYF. The chain joins TRBV28 to TRBJ1-3; D may be TRBD1 (6 bases). V was pared by 0 bases and J by 7 bases, with 7 bases between. The CDR3 covers 13 residues. Germline lookup yields CDR1 MDHEN and CDR2 SYDVKM.

This clonotype was seen repeatedly, ten times or more. The chain uses TRBV10-3 and TRBJ1-5; D not certain. The CDR3 has 14 residues. V was shortened by 4 bases and J by 2 bases, with 9 bases between the two germline ends. In germline, CDR1 is ENHRY, CDR2 SYGVKD. The CDR3 is CAISGYGGNQPQHF. Here the CDR3 DNA reads TGTGCCATCAGTGGTTACGGGGGCAATCAGCCCCAGCATTTT.

In its sample, this clonotype was seen many times. The chain is built from TRBV10-3 and TRBJ2-3; TRBD1 matches 8 bases. Looked up from germline, CDR1 is ENHRY and CDR2 is SYGVKD. The CDR3 consists of 14 residues. J lost 3 bases, V lost 7 bases, and 6 bases had no gene match. CDR3 nucleotide sequence: TGTGCCATCAATCCGGGACAGGAGACAGATACGCAGTATTTT. This codes for CAINPGQETDTQYF.

This clonotype was observed a few times. The gene calls are TRBV19 and TRBJ1-1; D call uncertain. The ends were cut back, 1 base at V and 5 bases at J, with 8 bases in the middle. Germline lookup yields CDR1 LNHDA and CDR2 SQIVND (reference sequence). CDR3 size: 13 residues. The CDR3 DNA reads TGTGCCAGTAGTATAGCAGGCGAAACTGAAGCTTTCTTT. As protein: CASSIAGETEAFF.

This clonotype was seen ten or more times. The chain employs TRBV5-1 and TRBJ2-1; 10 bases line up with TRBD1. V lost 3 bases and J lost 7; bases outside the gene matches: 10. CDR1 and CDR2 (germline): SGHRS, YFSETQ. There are 16 residues in the CDR3. This CDR3 reads CASSSSRDRGMNEQFF. The CDR3 DNA reads as TGCGCCAGCAGCTCATCCCGGGACAGGGGAATGAATGAGCAGTTCTTC.

This clonotype was counted at least ten times. The chain is built from TRBV14 and TRBJ2-7, with D perhaps being TRBD1 or TRBD2 (5 bases each). The germline gives CDR1 SGHDN, CDR2 FVKESK. This CDR3 comprises 18 residues. The ends were cut back, 1 base at V and 0 bases at J, with 19 bases in the middle. DNA of the CDR3: TGTGCCAGCAGCCAAGGGGGTTATCTACGGGACGCCTCCTACGAGCAGTACTTC. Residues: CASSQGGYLRDASYEQYF.

In its sample, this clonotype was seen many times. This chain connects TRBV7-8 to TRBJ2-3; no reliable D call. The V gene's germline CDR1 is SGHVS and CDR2 FQNEAQ. Trimming took off 3 bases at V and 2 bases at J, with 6 bases between the two ends. The CDR3 loop spans 13 amino acids. CDR3 in amino acids: CASSLLVTDTQYF. As DNA, the CDR3 is TGTGCCAGCAGCTTGCTGGTCACAGATACGCAGTATTTT.

This rearrangement joins TRBV24-1 to TRBJ2-2; 7 bases line up with TRBD2. Per the germline V gene, CDR1 is KGHDR and CDR2 is SFDVKD. The CDR3 is made up of 11 amino acids. After removal of 6 bases from V and 12 bases from J, the junction contained 3 bases not matched to a gene. CDR3 in DNA: TGTGCCACCAGTCTAGCGGCAAAGCTGTTTTTT. It specifies CATSLAAKLFF.

The chain couples TRBV12-5 to TRBJ1-5; D perhaps matches TRBD1 (6 bases). V was cut by 0 bases and J by 1 base, with 10 bases left in between. The CDR3 is made up of 16 amino acids. Germline V CDR1 and CDR2: LGHNT, FRNRAP. CDR3 in amino acids: CASGLVLGASNQPQHF. The CDR3 DNA sequence: TGTGCTAGTGGTTTGGTACTGGGGGCAAGCAATCAGCCCCAGCATTTT.